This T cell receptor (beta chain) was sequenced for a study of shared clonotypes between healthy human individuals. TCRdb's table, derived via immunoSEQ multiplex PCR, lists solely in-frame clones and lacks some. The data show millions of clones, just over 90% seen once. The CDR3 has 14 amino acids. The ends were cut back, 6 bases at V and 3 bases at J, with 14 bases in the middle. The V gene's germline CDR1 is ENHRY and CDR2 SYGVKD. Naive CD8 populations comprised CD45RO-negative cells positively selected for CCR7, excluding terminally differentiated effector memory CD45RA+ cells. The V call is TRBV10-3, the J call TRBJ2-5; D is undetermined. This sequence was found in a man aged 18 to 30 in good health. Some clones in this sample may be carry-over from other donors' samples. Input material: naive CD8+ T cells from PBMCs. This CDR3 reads CAIRDPKVEETQYF. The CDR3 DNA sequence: TGTGCCATCAGGGACCCAAAGGTAGAAGAGACCCAGTACTTC.